One sample yielded the 16 T cell receptor beta chains listed below, sequenced in a study of T-cell memory formation after mild COVID-19. MiXCR was run by TCRdb on the 5' RACE reads, yielding one entry per CDR3 protein. The sample comprises roughly 400,000 distinct CDR3 sequences, approximately 18% of which are singletons, and roughly 21% rests with the top ten. Sequenced input: PBMCs or a T cell subset sorted from them (not recorded which). These receptors came from a man younger than 35 who had mild COVID-19 (a few samples of this study predate the infection). Cell type and time point are not known.

This clonotype was recorded a few times. The chain carries TRBV4-3 and TRBJ2-3; TRBD2 aligns across 9 bases. Germline CDR1 LGHNA, CDR2 YSLEER. Trimming removed 1 base from V and 2 bases from J; junction bases left unmatched: 4. CDR3 size: 16 residues. The CDR3 reads CASSQGAGGYTDTQYF. DNA of the CDR3: TGCGCCAGCAGCCAAGGAGCGGGGGGCTACACAGATACGCAGTATTTT.

This chain joins TRBV6-2 or TRBV6-3 and TRBJ2-7; 9 bases are shared with TRBD1. Germline CDR1 is MNHEY and CDR2 is SVGEGT. The CDR3 runs 15 residues. Trimming at V came to 2 bases and at J to 0 bases, leaving 2 bases not matched to a gene. The CDR3 loop reads CASSYGTGFSYEQYV. As DNA, the CDR3 is TGTGCCAGCAGTTACGGGACAGGGTTCTCCTACGAGCAGTACGTC.

The genes are TRBV7-2 and TRBJ2-3; 7 nucleotides agree with TRBD2. With V trimmed by 5 bases and J by 5 bases, 13 bases remained unmatched. The CDR3 runs to 16 residues. Germline assignment: CDR1 SGHTA and CDR2 FQGNSA. The CDR3 sequence: CASSAVSGYRIDTQYF. The DNA of the CDR3 is TGTGCCAGCAGCGCAGTTAGCGGGTATCGTATAGATACGCAGTATTTT.

This chain joins TRBV18 and TRBJ1-2, with TRBD1 as a possible D gene (6 bases). Trimming removed 5 bases from V and 6 bases from J, with 22 bases in between. The CDR3 is 16 residues long. CDR1 KGHSH and CDR2 LQKENI come from the germline V gene. The CDR3 bases are TGTGCCAGCTCATCCACCTCGACAGGCAGCTGGGATGGCTACACCTTC. The encoded protein is CASSSTSTGSWDGYTF. Variable domain in full (rest from reference TRBV18 and TRBJ1-2): NAGVMQNPRHLVRRRGQEARLRCSPMKGHSHVYWYRQLPEEGLKFMVYLQKENIIDESGMPKERFSAEFPKEGPSILRIQQVVRGDSAAYFCASSSTSTGSWDGYTFGSGTRLTVV.

This clonotype has more than one count but fewer than ten. The chain couples TRBV5-1 to TRBJ2-1; 8 bases align to TRBD2. CDR1 is SGHRS, CDR2 YFSETQ, per germline. This CDR3 spans 17 amino acids. V lost 4 bases, J lost 12 bases, and 21 bases stayed unmatched. DNA for the CDR3: TGCGCCAGCAGCGGGACCGCTAGCGGGCCGCTCCTTTCCTTGCAGTTCTTC. Translated: CASSGTASGPLLSLQFF.

This clonotype was observed a few times. The genes are TRBV7-8 and TRBJ2-1, with D maybe TRBD2 (6 bases). The CDR3 sequence is 15 residues long. Germline V lookup: CDR1 SGHVS, CDR2 FQNEAQ. The V and J ends lost 0 bases and 3 bases respectively, with 9 bases between them. CDR3 sequence: CASSLAGTYYNEQFF. CDR3 coding DNA: TGTGCCAGCAGCTTAGCCGGGACTTACTACAATGAGCAGTTCTTC.

The CDR3 sequence: CSARTGNSYEQYV. The CDR3, as DNA: TGCAGTGCGCGGACAGGGAATTCCTACGAGCAGTACGTC. The J gene is TRBJ2-7, the V gene TRBV20-1; 8 bases align to TRBD1. CDR1 DFQATT and CDR2 SNEGSKA come from the germline V gene (reference sequence). The CDR3 extends over 13 amino acids. After removal of 6 bases from V and 1 base from J, the junction contained 5 bases not matched to a gene.

There are a few counts of this clonotype. This rearrangement joins TRBV4-1 to TRBJ2-2; no definite D call. The CDR3 is made up of 17 amino acids. Germline CDR1 is MGHRA and CDR2 is YSYEKL. V was trimmed by 1 base and J by 5 bases, leaving 17 bases between them. The CDR3 region has the DNA TGCGCCAGCAGCCAAGGACCTCCTTGGGGTGGGACCGGGGAGCTGTTTTTT. Its protein is CASSQGPPWGGTGELFF.

There are many counts of this clonotype. This rearrangement joins TRBV6-2 or TRBV6-3 to TRBJ2-1; 9 bases match TRBD2. Germline V lookup: CDR1 MNHEY, CDR2 SVGEGT. The V segment lost 4 bases and the J segment 0 bases; nucleotides outside the gene matches: 1. The length of the CDR3 is 15 residues. CDR3 sequence (DNA): TGTGCCAGCAGTTTGACTAGCGGCTCCTACAATGAGCAGTTCTTC. Its protein product is CASSLTSGSYNEQFF.

The chain links TRBV6-6 to TRBJ2-7; the D gene could be TRBD1 or TRBD2 (5 bases each). Germline V CDR1 and CDR2: MNHNY, SVGAGI (reference sequence). The CDR3 is 13 amino acids. Trimming stripped 6 bases from V and 6 bases from J, with 15 bases between. The CDR3 coding sequence is TGTGCCAGCAGATCTGTGGGGGACGTCGAGCAGTACGTC. The encoded protein is CASRSVGDVEQYV.

This sequence joins TRBV20-1 and TRBJ2-3; D not certain. CDR3 length equals 11 residues. The germline CDR1 and CDR2 sequences are DFQATT and SNEGSKA (reference sequence). V dropped 4 bases and J dropped 1 base, with 3 bases sitting between them. The CDR3 DNA follows: TGCAGTGCTACCGGCACAGATACGCAGTATTTT. Translating gives CSATGTDTQYF.

This chain links TRBV10-3 with TRBJ2-3, with a weak D call TRBD2 (6 bases). Looked up from germline, CDR1 is ENHRY and CDR2 is SYGVKD. Trimming pared 5 bases from V and 1 base from J, leaving 7 bases between. CDR3 size: 13 residues. Here the CDR3 DNA reads TGTGCCATCAGTCCTAGCGGCACAGATACGCAGTATTTT. It specifies CAISPSGTDTQYF.

This clonotype was observed a handful of times. With a much larger clone just one base away, this may be a read error. The chain joins TRBV21-1 to TRBJ1-1. TRBV21-1 counts as a pseudogene. This CDR3 contains 13 residues. DNA for the CDR3: TGTGCCAGCAGCAAAAGGGTGAACACTGAAGCTTTCTTT. This gives the protein CASSKRVNTEAFF.

The chain carries TRBV7-8 and TRBJ1-6; D not certain. The V end was cut by 2 bases, the J end by 9 bases, with 5 bases between. From germline, CDR1 is SGHVS and CDR2 FQNEAQ. CDR3 length equals 12 residues. CDR3 in amino acids: CASSLLISPLHF. The CDR3 DNA reads TGTGCCAGCAGCTTACTGATTTCACCCCTCCACTTT. Together with reference TRBV7-8 and TRBJ1-6, the CDR3 gives the full variable domain: GAGVSQSPRYKVAKRGQDVALRCDPISGHVSLFWYQQALGQGPEFLTYFQNEAQLDKSGLPSDRFFAERPEGSVSTLKIQRTQQEDSAVYLCASSLLISPLHFGNGTRLTVT.

This clonotype was seen many times. V and J are TRBV12-3 or TRBV12-4 and TRBJ2-7; TRBD1 agrees at 10 bases. The length of the CDR3 is 18 residues. V lost 4 bases to trimming and J lost 0 bases; unmatched junction nucleotides: 12. CDR3 DNA sequence: TGTGCCAGCAGTTCCGACTGGACAGGGGGTATCACCTCCTACGAGCAGTACTTC. Translating gives CASSSDWTGGITSYEQYF.

This clonotype has just a few counts. The CDR3, as DNA: TGTGCCAGCAGCCCCCGCACCCCCGAGACCCAGTACTTC. It encodes CASSPRTPETQYF. The genes are TRBV28 and TRBJ2-5; D remains ambiguous. Germline-derived CDR1 and CDR2 are MDHEN and SYDVKM. CDR3 length equals 13 residues. V was clipped by 6 bases and J by 5 bases, with 13 bases between them.